The 30 T cell receptor beta chains in this list originate from one sample, sequenced in a study of T cells after yellow fever vaccination. Via MiXCR, TCRdb re-called the 5' RACE reads, giving one row per CDR3 protein. Of 150,000 to 200,000 distinct CDR3 sequences in the sample, approximately 10% were seen once. The source material was CD8+ T cells sorted from PBMCs, sampled 45 days after the yellow fever booster vaccination. The receptors derive from a man aged 18 to 29 who received the YFV17D yellow fever vaccine.

There are many counts of this clonotype. The gene calls are TRBV4-1 and TRBJ1-3, with unresolved D. Germline V lookup: CDR1 MGHRA, CDR2 YSYEKL. The CDR3 runs 15 residues. The V gene lost 1 base and the J gene lost 8 bases, with 15 bases spanning the gap. CDR3 in DNA: TGCGCCAGCAGCCAAGCGGTTTCGATCGGTGACACCATATATTTT. This translates into CASSQAVSIGDTIYF.

The sample holds a few counts of this clonotype. The rearrangement uses TRBV19 and TRBJ1-1; D gene uncertain. V lost 5 bases to trimming and J lost 8 bases, with 15 bases between them. The CDR3 runs to 13 residues. Germline CDR1 reads LNHDA; CDR2 reads SQIVND (reference sequence). The CDR3 here is CASSPSWSGEAFF. CDR3 DNA: TGTGCCAGTAGTCCCTCCTGGAGTGGAGAAGCTTTCTTT. Combining the CDR3 with reference TRBV19 and TRBJ1-1 gives the whole variable domain DGGITQSPKYLFRKEGQNVTLSCEQNLNHDAMYWYRQDPGQGLRLIYYSQIVNDFQKGDIAEGYSVSREKKESFPLTVTSAQKNPTAFYLCASSPSWSGEAFFGQGTRLTVV.

This clonotype was observed a few times. The chain uses TRBV4-1 and TRBJ1-1; tentatively, D is TRBD1 (5 bases). This CDR3 is built from 16 residues. Germline V CDR1 and CDR2: MGHRA, YSYEKL. V was pared by 1 base and J by 3 bases, with 15 bases between. CDR3 residues: CASSQAWDGSDTEAFF. The CDR3 DNA reads as TGCGCCAGCAGCCAAGCCTGGGACGGGAGCGACACTGAAGCTTTCTTT.

The V call is TRBV4-3, the J call TRBJ2-1, with 9 bases fitting TRBD2. The CDR3 length is 17 residues. Germline assignment: CDR1 LGHNA and CDR2 YSLEER. Trimming removed 0 bases from V and 8 bases from J; junction bases left unmatched: 11. CDR3 sequence reads: CASSQDRGRGGSDEQFF. For the CDR3, the DNA is TGCGCCAGCAGCCAAGATAGAGGGCGGGGGGGCAGTGATGAGCAGTTCTTC.

This clonotype turned up a few times. The CDR3 coding sequence is TGTGCCACCAGGGTCAGGAACACCGGGGAGCTGTTTTTT. Translating it yields CATRVRNTGELFF. This chain connects TRBV11-2 to TRBJ2-2; tentative D call: TRBD1 (5 bases). In germline, CDR1 is SGHAT, CDR2 FQNNGV. The V gene lost 10 bases and the J gene lost 1 base, with 10 bases spanning the gap. This CDR3 is 13 amino acids long.

The J gene is TRBJ2-5, the V gene TRBV3-1, with TRBD2 identical over 8 bases. CDR1 is LGHDT and CDR2 is YNNKEL in the germline V gene (reference sequence). This CDR3 comprises 16 residues. With 4 bases clipped from V and 4 bases from J, the junction kept 11 bases outside the gene matches. The CDR3 loop is CASSPLFGGAAETQYF. Here the CDR3 DNA reads TGTGCCAGCAGCCCCCTATTCGGGGGGGCCGCAGAGACCCAGTACTTC.

This clonotype was detected ten times or more. The chain joins TRBV4-1 to TRBJ1-1; a possible D gene is TRBD1 (5 bases). Germline V lookup: CDR1 MGHRA, CDR2 YSYEKL. The V and J ends lost 1 base and 4 bases respectively, with 10 bases between them. The CDR3 is 14 amino acids. CDR3 amino acids: CASSQGIGGTEAFF. The CDR3 nucleotides read TGCGCCAGCAGCCAAGGTATTGGGGGCACTGAAGCTTTCTTT.

The gene calls are TRBV7-8 and TRBJ1-6; tentative D call: TRBD1 (5 bases). Germline V gene data show CDR1 as SGHVS and CDR2 as FQNEAQ. The V end was cut by 5 bases, the J end by 8 bases, with 13 bases between. This CDR3 spans 14 amino acids. For the CDR3, the DNA is TGTGCCAGCAGCCCCGTGGGAGGGGATTCACCCCTCCACTTT. Translating it yields CASSPVGGDSPLHF.

This clonotype was counted a few times. The chain joins TRBV6-6 to TRBJ1-6, with D perhaps matching TRBD1 (5 bases). The CDR3 spans 16 residues. The V and J ends lost 5 bases and 3 bases respectively, with 14 bases between them. Germline loops: CDR1 MNHNY, CDR2 SVGAGI (reference sequence). This chain's CDR3 is CASSPGQDIYNSPLHF. DNA of the CDR3: TGTGCCAGCAGTCCGGGGCAGGATATCTATAATTCACCCCTCCACTTT.

This clonotype appeared a few times. The chain employs TRBV7-9 and TRBJ2-2, with a tentative D call TRBD1 (6 bases). This CDR3 comprises 14 residues. CDR1 and CDR2 (germline): SEHNR, FQNEAQ (reference sequence). Deletions cut 5 bases from V and 7 bases from J, with 14 bases between. The CDR3 sequence: CASSLTGQYGELFF. The CDR3 bases are TGTGCCAGCAGCCTTACAGGGCAGTACGGGGAGCTGTTTTTT. Together with reference TRBV7-9 and TRBJ2-2, the CDR3 gives the full variable domain: DTGVSQNPRHKITKRGQNVTFRCDPISEHNRLYWYRQTLGQGPEFLTYFQNEAQLEKSRLLSDRFSAERPKGSFSTLEIQRTEQGDSAMYLCASSLTGQYGELFFGEGSRLTVL.

This clonotype was recorded at least ten times. The rearrangement uses TRBV28 and TRBJ2-1; 8 positions agree with TRBD2. The V and J ends lost 8 bases and 4 bases, in that order; junction bases with no gene match: 13. The CDR3 consists of 16 residues. From germline, CDR1 is MDHEN and CDR2 SYDVKM. CDR3: CASSREGGFLYNEQFF. DNA of the CDR3: TGTGCCAGCTCTCGGGAGGGAGGTTTTTTATACAATGAGCAGTTCTTC.

The sample holds a few counts of this clonotype. The chain carries TRBV30 and TRBJ2-7, with D possibly matching TRBD2 (5 bases). CDR1 is GTSNPN and CDR2 is SVGIG in the germline V gene (reference sequence). V was cut by 0 bases and J by 6 bases, with 6 bases left in between. There are 11 residues in the CDR3. Here the CDR3 reads CAWSVGSEQYF. The CDR3 DNA follows: TGTGCCTGGAGTGTAGGGAGCGAGCAGTACTTC. The variable domain in full, completed from reference TRBV30 and TRBJ2-7, reads SQTIHQWPATLVQPVGSPLSLECTVEGTSNPNLYWYRQAAGRGLQLLFYSVGIGQISSEVPQNLSASRPQDRQFILSSKKLLLSDSGFYLCAWSVGSEQYFGPGTRLTVT.

V usage is TRBV12-3 or TRBV12-4 and J usage is TRBJ2-3; the match to TRBD2 covers 12 bases. The CDR3 is made up of 17 amino acids. With 6 bases clipped from V and 0 bases from J, the junction kept 7 bases outside the gene matches. The CDR3 DNA reads as TGTGCCAGCAGCTCACCGGGACTAGCGGGCAGCACAGATACGCAGTATTTT. Residues: CASSSPGLAGSTDTQYF.

V and J are TRBV7-6 and TRBJ2-1; the D gene is possibly TRBD2 (5 bases). V was trimmed by 5 bases and J by 8 bases, leaving 16 bases between them. Per germline, CDR1 SGHVS and CDR2 FNYEAQ. The CDR3 loop spans 14 amino acids. CDR3 loop: CASSHRTGKDEQFF. CDR3 nucleotide sequence: TGTGCCAGCAGCCACCGGACGGGAAAGGATGAGCAGTTCTTC.

This sequence joins TRBV7-2 and TRBJ2-1; the match to TRBD1 covers 7 bases. Germline CDR1 SGHTA, CDR2 FQGNSA. V shed 4 bases and J 0 bases; nucleotides not matched to a gene: 12. The CDR3 loop spans 18 amino acids. CDR3 in amino acids: CASSSLETGQASYNEQFF. The DNA for the CDR3 is TGTGCCAGCAGCTCCCTAGAGACAGGGCAGGCCTCCTACAATGAGCAGTTCTTC.

This clonotype occurred a few times. DNA for the CDR3: TGTGCCAGCAGCTCGGGTAGGGGAGCGAACACCGGGGAGCTGTTTTTT. It encodes CASSSGRGANTGELFF. V is TRBV7-9 and J is TRBJ2-2, with D perhaps assigned TRBD1 or TRBD2 (5 bases each). CDR1 is SEHNR, CDR2 FQNEAQ, per germline (reference sequence). The CDR3 runs 16 residues. With 4 bases removed from V and 0 bases from J, the gap between germline ends came to 12 bases.

This clonotype was recorded many times. V is TRBV12-3 or TRBV12-4 and J is TRBJ1-4, with D unresolved. The CDR3 length is 17 residues. V was pared by 5 bases and J by 8 bases, with 24 bases between. The CDR3 protein is CASSENPVRSAREKLFF. The CDR3 DNA reads as TGTGCCAGCAGTGAGAACCCGGTTCGGTCGGCAAGGGAAAAACTGTTTTTT.

The chain carries TRBV27 and TRBJ2-2; D is undetermined. Germline V gene sequence: CDR1 MNHEY, CDR2 SMNVEV (reference sequence). V was clipped by 7 bases and J by 0 bases, with 9 bases between them. The CDR3 spans 14 residues. CDR3 nucleotides: TGTGCCAGCACCTCTGGACCGAACACCGGGGAGCTGTTTTTT. This translates into CASTSGPNTGELFF.

This clonotype was counted only a few times. This chain connects TRBV4-1 to TRBJ1-1; D is ambiguous. Trimming left V 5 bases short and J 1 base short, with 11 bases between. This CDR3 has 14 amino acids. The germline CDR1 and CDR2 sequences are MGHRA and YSYEKL. For the CDR3, the DNA is TGCGCCAGCAGCTCCGAGCCCGGGAACACTGAAGCTTTCTTT. Translating gives CASSSEPGNTEAFF.

The V gene is TRBV4-1, the J gene TRBJ1-1, with D possibly TRBD1 on 6 matching bases. Per germline, CDR1 MGHRA and CDR2 YSYEKL. The ends were cut back, 4 bases at V and 2 bases at J, with 14 bases in the middle. This CDR3 comprises 15 residues. This CDR3 reads CASSPRGQPNTEAFF. CDR3 coding DNA: TGCGCCAGCAGCCCCCGTGGACAGCCAAACACTGAAGCTTTCTTT.

The chain couples TRBV29-1 to TRBJ2-1; D is ambiguous. CDR1 is SQVTM and CDR2 is ANQGSEA in the germline V gene. V was cut by 0 bases and J by 14 bases, with 17 bases left in between. The CDR3 loop spans 13 amino acids. The CDR3 bases are TGCAGCGTTGAAGACCGACTGGGCCCCCAGAAGTTCTTC. Translation gives CSVEDRLGPQKFF.

This clonotype was seen at least ten times. The V gene is TRBV5-1, the J gene TRBJ2-1, with TRBD2 identical over 11 bases. Trimming took 4 bases from V and 5 from J; bases not matched to a gene: 2. The V gene's germline CDR1 is SGHRS and CDR2 YFSETQ. The CDR3 has 14 residues. The CDR3 DNA follows: TGCGCCAGCAGCCTAGCGGGGGGCAACAATGAGCAGTTCTTC. This encodes CASSLAGGNNEQFF.

This clonotype was seen more than once but under ten times. The chain combines TRBV29-1 with TRBJ1-2; 9 nucleotides agree with TRBD1. Germline V gene data show CDR1 as SQVTM and CDR2 as ANQGSEA. Trimming removed 7 bases from V and 4 bases from J; junction bases left unmatched: 10. The CDR3 sequence is 14 residues long. CDR3 region: CSADPGQGLYGYTF. In DNA form, the CDR3 reads TGCAGCGCTGACCCGGGACAGGGACTCTATGGCTACACCTTC.

The genes are TRBV5-1 and TRBJ2-7; D call uncertain. This CDR3 is 14 amino acids long. The germline gives CDR1 SGHRS, CDR2 YFSETQ. V was pared by 4 bases and J by 7 bases, with 18 bases between. The CDR3 sequence: CASSGPGDRTEQYF. The CDR3 nucleotides read TGCGCCAGCAGCGGGCCGGGCGACCGGACGGAGCAGTACTTC. Variable domain in full (rest from reference TRBV5-1 and TRBJ2-7): KAGVTQTPRYLIKTRGQQVTLSCSPISGHRSVSWYQQTPGQGLQFLFEYFSETQRNKGNFPGRFSGRQFSNSRSEMNVSTLELGDSALYLCASSGPGDRTEQYFGPGTRLTVT.

This clonotype was recorded many times. V is TRBV25-1 and J is TRBJ2-7; D not certain. CDR1 and CDR2 from the germline V gene are MGHDK and SYGVNS. The CDR3 sequence is 13 residues long. With 6 bases removed from V and 0 bases from J, the gap between germline ends came to 9 bases. This CDR3 is CASSPGSSYEQYF. Here the CDR3 DNA reads TGTGCCAGCAGCCCGGGCAGCTCCTACGAGCAGTACTTC.

V usage is TRBV5-6 and J usage is TRBJ2-1, with D possibly TRBD2 on 6 matching bases. The CDR3 has 14 residues. V was clipped by 0 bases and J by 8 bases, with 12 bases between them. Germline-derived CDR1 and CDR2 are SGHDT and YYEEEE. CDR3 loop: CASSLVGGGDEQFF. Written as DNA, the CDR3 is TGTGCCAGCAGCTTGGTCGGCGGCGGGGATGAGCAGTTCTTC.

The chain joins TRBV27 to TRBJ1-2; D is perhaps TRBD1 (6 bases). Germline V gene sequence: CDR1 MNHEY, CDR2 SMNVEV (reference sequence). Between the trimmed V and J ends, which lost 3 bases and 7 bases, there was a span of 15 bases. The CDR3 has 14 residues. CDR3 amino acids: CASSFVGGLGGYTF. CDR3 sequence (DNA): TGTGCCAGCAGTTTTGTAGGGGGATTAGGTGGCTACACCTTC.

This clonotype was seen repeatedly, ten times or more. The V and J genes are TRBV5-1 and TRBJ2-1; TRBD1 matches at 9 bases. The CDR3 has 15 residues. The V gene's germline CDR1 is SGHRS and CDR2 YFSETQ. J was trimmed by 5 bases and V by 2 bases; bases with no gene match: 5. In nucleotides, the CDR3 is TGCGCCAGCAGCTTTTCCGGGACAGGGAACAATGAGCAGTTCTTC. It encodes CASSFSGTGNNEQFF.

This clonotype was observed a few times. The CDR3 coding sequence is TGTGCCAGTACCCACTGGGGGGATTTGAACACTGAAGCTTTCTTT. This gives the protein CASTHWGDLNTEAFF. The chain is built from TRBV19 and TRBJ1-1; tentative D call: TRBD1 (5 bases). Trimming took 7 bases from V and 0 from J, leaving 15 bases between them. The germline gives CDR1 LNHDA, CDR2 SQIVND (reference sequence). The CDR3 sequence is 15 residues long.

This chain uses TRBV25-1 with TRBJ1-2, with D possibly TRBD1 on 6 matching bases. There are 14 residues in the CDR3. V lost 6 bases and J 3 bases, leaving 14 bases between the germline ends. CDR1 and CDR2 (germline): MGHDK, SYGVNS. CDR3 DNA: TGTGCCAGCAGCCAAGGGGGGGCCTACTATGGCTACACCTTC. Translated: CASSQGGAYYGYTF.